The clone carrying this T cell receptor (beta chain) has only a few counts. Antigen unknown. This sample is part of a study of CD8 T cells in ankylosing spondylitis. Preparation of TCR beta libraries was done by quantitative 5'-RACE with molecular barcodes. Via MiXCR, TCRdb re-called the 5' RACE reads, giving one row per CDR3 protein. The sample carries 350,000 or so distinct CDR3 sequences, around 15% recorded once. Study-wide results and caveats: The disease-linked clones had a CD8+ phenotype and low blood frequencies. Certain motif variants had earlier appeared in reactive arthritis synovial fluid and blood.

The length of the CDR3 is 14 residues. The V gene lost 4 bases and the J gene lost 1 base, with 10 bases spanning the gap. The V gene's germline CDR1 is ENHRY and CDR2 SYGVKD. V usage is TRBV10-3 and J usage is TRBJ2-5; D could derive from TRBD1 or TRBD2 (5 bases each). The sample taken for sequencing was blood, either unsorted or a sorted T cell fraction (not recorded which). The sequence was collected from a male donor with ankylosing spondylitis or in good health (not recorded which). DNA of the CDR3: TGTGCCATCAGTGGGGCGAGGGGCCAAGAGACCCAGTACTTC. Translation gives CAISGARGQETQYF.